These 29 T cell receptor beta chains originate from one sample sequenced in a study of blood T cell repertoires in COVID-19 (dated by TCRdb to between 2020 and 2021). Library preparation used the immunoSEQ multiplex PCR assay. TCRdb holds this immuneACCESS table with in-frame rearrangements only. Some clones are missing; in checked studies, unresolved V genes explain under half, and the rest has no known cause. This sample gives some 96,000 clones in total; around four fifths of them show up just once. The ten largest clones represent roughly an eighth of the sample. Sequencing used peripheral blood. The origin of the receptors is a woman in her seventies with acute or convalescent COVID-19.

The chain has TRBV10-2 and TRBJ1-1, with 10 bases lining up with TRBD1. The CDR3 runs 11 residues. Germline V gene lookup returns CDR1 WSHSY and CDR2 SAAADI. The J segment lost 8 bases and the V segment lost 8 bases, leaving 2 bases of the junction unmatched. CDR3 in DNA: TGCGCCAGCGGGGGACAGGGGGAAGCTTTCTTT. This translates into CASGGQGEAFF.

This clone was seen just once. A junction boundary mismatches the germline segment, possibly from a read error. The V gene is TRBV3-1 (or the pseudogene TRBV3-2), the J gene TRBJ1-2; 10 positions match TRBD1. CDR3 length equals 17 residues. CDR1 and CDR2 (germline): LGHDT, YNNKEL (reference sequence). The CDR3 protein is CASSQYRDRGFLEPFSF. CDR3 bases: TGTGCCAGCAGCCAGTACCGGGACAGGGGTTTTTTGGAGCCTTTTTCCTTC.

The J gene is TRBJ2-3, the V gene TRBV7-3; 9 nucleotides align to TRBD2. The CDR3 length is 15 residues. CDR1 is SGHTA, CDR2 FQGTGA, per germline. V dropped 5 bases and J dropped 1; count of bases not matched to a gene: 4. The CDR3, as DNA: TGTGCCAGCAGCCTTAGCGGGGGACGCACAGATACGCAGTATTTT. Its protein product is CASSLSGGRTDTQYF.

This rearrangement joins TRBV4-1 to TRBJ1-6, with 7 nucleotides matching TRBD1. J gave up 11 bases and V 3 bases, and 7 bases lay outside the gene matches. CDR1 is MGHRA, CDR2 YSYEKL, per germline. The CDR3 totals 14 residues. In nucleotides, the CDR3 is TGCGCCAGCAGCCAGGATGCAGGGGGGACACCCCTCCACTTT. The encoded protein is CASSQDAGGTPLHF.

The rearrangement links TRBV5-1 to TRBJ2-6; a possible D gene is TRBD2 (6 bases). Germline V gene sequence: CDR1 SGHRS, CDR2 YFSETQ. Trimming removed 4 bases from V and 0 bases from J, with 11 bases in between. The CDR3 runs 16 residues. The CDR3 DNA reads as TGCGCCAGCAGCGGAGGGACGACCTCTGGGGCCAACGTCCTGACTTTC. Translating it yields CASSGGTTSGANVLTF.

CDR3 loop: CASSIALDYEQYV. Here the CDR3 DNA reads TGTGCCAGCAGTATCGCATTAGACTACGAGCAGTACGTC. The chain recombines TRBV12-3 or TRBV12-4 with TRBJ2-7; D is ambiguous. The CDR3 has 13 amino acids. The V and J ends lost 5 bases and 3 bases respectively, with 11 bases between them.

The chain couples TRBV7-2 to TRBJ1-6; possible D gene TRBD1, 5 bases. This CDR3 comprises 18 residues. Trimming removed 5 bases at V and 2 bases at J, with 19 bases between. Germline V gene sequence: CDR1 SGHTA, CDR2 FQGNSA. CDR3 protein: CASSLTPTTAAYNSPLHF. The CDR3, as DNA: TGTGCCAGCAGCCTAACCCCTACGACAGCCGCCTATAATTCACCCCTCCACTTT.

The chain recombines TRBV28 with TRBJ2-6; TRBD1 is a possible D gene (5 bases). This CDR3 is 15 amino acids long. Germline loops: CDR1 MDHEN, CDR2 SYDVKM. V was cut by 6 bases and J by 0 bases, with 9 bases left in between. The CDR3 sequence: CASRRTGSGANVLTF. The CDR3 DNA reads as TGTGCCAGCAGACGAACAGGCTCTGGGGCCAACGTCCTGACTTTC.

This clone was detected once. The gene calls are TRBV6-1 and TRBJ1-4; weak D call: TRBD1 (6 bases). The V and J ends lost 1 base and 8 bases respectively, with 17 bases between them. The CDR3 sequence is 16 residues long. Germline V lookup: CDR1 MNHNS, CDR2 SASEGT. The CDR3 is CASSEEGRGAQEKLFF. CDR3 coding DNA: TGTGCCAGCAGTGAAGAGGGCCGGGGGGCGCAGGAAAAACTGTTTTTT.

This chain connects TRBV15 to TRBJ2-2; maybe TRBD1 (7 bases). The length of the CDR3 is 17 residues. The ends were cut back, 3 bases at V and 4 bases at J, with 18 bases in the middle. From germline, CDR1 is LNHNV and CDR2 YYDKDF (reference sequence). CDR3 coding DNA: TGTGCCACCAGCAGCCCAGCAGGGGGGCGCATCACCGGGGAGCTGTTTTTT. As protein: CATSSPAGGRITGELFF.

The CDR3 spells CASSSWTGGKSEAFF. CDR3 in DNA: TGCGCCAGCAGCTCTTGGACAGGGGGAAAATCTGAAGCTTTCTTT. The chain couples TRBV5-1 to TRBJ1-1; 10 bases fit TRBD1. Germline V gene sequence: CDR1 SGHRS, CDR2 YFSETQ. Trimming removed 3 bases from V and 6 bases from J; junction bases left unmatched: 8. The CDR3 spans 15 residues.

This chain links TRBV29-1 with TRBJ1-5; 9 bases align to TRBD1. The V segment lost 7 bases and the J segment 7 bases; nucleotides outside the gene matches: 8. Germline CDR1 is SQVTM and CDR2 is ANQGSEA. The CDR3 is 13 residues long. The CDR3 DNA reads as TGCAGCGCCGGGGACAGGGAAGGCCAGCCCCAGCATTTT. This codes for CSAGDREGQPQHF.

J is TRBJ1-1 and V is TRBV12-3 or TRBV12-4; D is unclear. CDR3 length: 13 residues. Trimming took off 7 bases at V and 4 bases at J, with 13 bases between the two ends. CDR3 DNA sequence: TGTGCCAGCACCCGAACCCGGGGCACTGAAGCTTTCTTT. Protein product: CASTRTRGTEAFF.

The genes are TRBV27 and TRBJ1-1; 8 bases align to TRBD1. Germline V lookup: CDR1 MNHEY, CDR2 SMNVEV (reference sequence). The CDR3 spans 15 residues. The J segment lost 1 base and the V segment lost 5 bases, leaving 6 bases of the junction unmatched. The CDR3 nucleotides read TGTGCCAGCAGTCCAAGGACAGGGACGAACACTGAAGCTTTCTTT. It is translated as CASSPRTGTNTEAFF.

This rearrangement joins TRBV5-1 to TRBJ1-4; unclear D gene. The CDR3 is 16 residues long. CDR1 and CDR2 (germline): SGHRS, YFSETQ. V was shortened by 0 bases and J by 1 base, with 10 bases between the two germline ends. The CDR3 nucleotides read TGCGCCAGCAGCTTGGGCAGGCTGGGAACTAATGAAAAACTGTTTTTT. This encodes CASSLGRLGTNEKLFF.

This chain links TRBV7-2 with TRBJ1-1, with TRBD1 as a possible D gene (5 bases). The V end was cut by 5 bases, the J end by 6 bases, with 22 bases between. CDR1 and CDR2 (germline): SGHTA, FQGNSA. This CDR3 is built from 16 residues. CDR3 in DNA: TGTGCCAGCAGCCCCCAATTCGATTGGGCAGGGTCTGAAGCTTTCTTT. It encodes CASSPQFDWAGSEAFF.

V and J are TRBV12-3 or TRBV12-4 and TRBJ1-2, with TRBD1 identical over 8 bases. The junction had 5 bases not matched to a gene; V was cut back by 7 bases and J by 4 bases. The CDR3 covers 13 residues. CDR3 region: CASTGTGIYGYTF. CDR3 coding DNA: TGTGCCAGCACCGGGACAGGAATCTATGGCTACACCTTC.

The V gene is TRBV7-3, the J gene TRBJ1-1; D perhaps matches TRBD1 (5 bases). The ends were cut back, 4 bases at V and 2 bases at J, with 14 bases in the middle. Germline V CDR1 and CDR2: SGHTA, FQGTGA. The CDR3 is 15 residues long. The CDR3 sequence is CASSSPGGRNTEAFF. Here the CDR3 DNA reads TGTGCCAGCAGCTCCCCCGGGGGTCGCAACACTGAAGCTTTCTTT.

This clone has only one observation. V is TRBV30 and J is TRBJ1-6; tentative D call: TRBD1 (5 bases). CDR1 is GTSNPN, CDR2 SVGIG, per germline (reference sequence). The CDR3 length is 13 residues. Trimming left V 5 bases short and J 7 bases short, with 12 bases between. The CDR3 protein is CAWAGIGNSPLHF. The CDR3 DNA follows: TGTGCCTGGGCAGGGATAGGGAATTCACCCCTCCACTTT.

The chain uses TRBV10-3 and TRBJ1-3; the D gene is possibly TRBD1 (6 bases). Germline values: CDR1 ENHRY, CDR2 SYGVKD. V dropped 0 bases and J dropped 8 bases, with 11 bases sitting between them. CDR3 length: 14 residues. The CDR3 coding sequence is TGTGCCATCAGTGAGTCGGCACAGGGTGACACCATATATTTT. Its protein product is CAISESAQGDTIYF.

This sequence joins TRBV4-1 and TRBJ2-1, with D tentatively TRBD2 (5 bases). With 6 bases removed from V and 7 bases from J, the gap between germline ends came to 25 bases. Germline assignment: CDR1 MGHRA and CDR2 YSYEKL. The CDR3 is 17 amino acids. CDR3 in DNA: TGCGCCAGCAGGAGAGGTTTTGGGGAGCTCGGTGGGAATGAGCAGTTCTTC. Amino acids: CASRRGFGELGGNEQFF.

The chain has TRBV20-1 and TRBJ1-2, with D unclear. V was pared by 6 bases and J by 0 bases, with 5 bases between. Per the germline V gene, CDR1 is DFQATT and CDR2 is SNEGSKA (reference sequence). The CDR3 covers 11 residues. This CDR3 is CSAPANYGYTF. Written as DNA, the CDR3 is TGCAGTGCCCCGGCTAACTATGGCTACACCTTC.

The chain links TRBV7-9 to TRBJ1-6, with D possibly matching TRBD1 (6 bases). This CDR3 region has 18 residues. Per germline, CDR1 SEHNR and CDR2 FQNEAQ (reference sequence). Deletions cut 5 bases from V and 6 bases from J, with 23 bases between. The DNA for the CDR3 is TGTGCCAGCAGCCCCATCCCCGGGGGGCAACTCTTTAATTCACCCCTCCACTTT. Amino acids: CASSPIPGGQLFNSPLHF.

The genes are TRBV9 and TRBJ2-7; 7 bases fit TRBD1. Germline CDR1 is SGDLS and CDR2 is YYNGEE. The CDR3 totals 15 residues. V lost 4 bases and J lost 2; bases outside the gene matches: 9. CDR3 protein: CASSPEGAITYEQYF. The CDR3, as DNA: TGTGCCAGCAGCCCAGAGGGGGCCATAACCTACGAGCAGTACTTC.

V is TRBV19 and J is TRBJ2-3; perhaps TRBD1 as D (6 bases). With 5 bases removed from V and 2 bases from J, the gap between germline ends came to 14 bases. CDR1 is LNHDA and CDR2 is SQIVND in the germline V gene (reference sequence). The CDR3 is 15 residues long. Written as DNA, the CDR3 is TGTGCCAGTAGTGCTCTACAGGGAAACACAGATACGCAGTATTTT. It codes for CASSALQGNTDTQYF.

This clone appeared once. The chain carries TRBV19 and TRBJ1-6; no firm D call. CDR1 and CDR2 from the germline V gene are LNHDA and SQIVND (reference sequence). The CDR3 is 17 amino acids. Trimming stripped 0 bases from V and 8 bases from J, with 17 bases between. In DNA, the CDR3 is TGTGCCAGTAGTATAGATCTTTACCAGGCCTCGCATTCACCCCTCCACTTT. Translating it yields CASSIDLYQASHSPLHF.

The chain couples TRBV30 to TRBJ1-1; maybe TRBD1 (5 bases). Trimming took 8 bases from V and 5 from J, leaving 9 bases between them. Germline V gene lookup returns CDR1 GTSNPN and CDR2 SVGIG (reference sequence). The CDR3 sequence is 10 residues long. The CDR3 nucleotides read TGTGCCGGCGGGGGTACTGAAGCTTTCTTT. Encoded protein: CAGGGTEAFF.

The chain links TRBV27 to TRBJ2-5, with TRBD1 matching 7 bases. The germline gives CDR1 MNHEY, CDR2 SMNVEV (reference sequence). CDR3 length: 13 amino acids. V lost 6 bases to trimming and J lost 7 bases; unmatched junction nucleotides: 8. The CDR3 region has the DNA TGTGCCAGCAGCGAGACAGGGTATGGGACCCAGTACTTC. Its protein is CASSETGYGTQYF.

This chain uses TRBV25-1 with TRBJ1-1, with a weak D call TRBD1 (5 bases). CDR3 size: 14 residues. V was shortened by 3 bases and J by 4 bases, with 12 bases between the two germline ends. Germline V CDR1 and CDR2: MGHDK, SYGVNS. The CDR3 here is CASSDVMGGTEAFF. In DNA form, the CDR3 reads TGTGCCAGCAGTGACGTGATGGGGGGCACTGAAGCTTTCTTT. The variable domain in full, with the rest retrieved from reference TRBV25-1 and TRBJ1-1, is EADIYQTPRYLVIGTGKKITLECSQTMGHDKMYWYQQDPGMELHLIHYSYGVNSTEKGDLSSESTVSRIRTEHFPLTLESARPSHTSQYLCASSDVMGGTEAFFGQGTRLTVV.